This T cell receptor beta chain was sequenced for a study of cytomegalovirus exposure and HLA in healthy donors. On the study more broadly: Membership in the Caucasian-associated ancestry cluster was found for around 81% of nearly 400 genotyped donors. Broader study findings: The study labeled 170 or so TCR beta chains cytomegalovirus-associated.

A note on this clone: Its antigen is unidentified.

Losses at the gene ends were 4 bases for V and 0 bases for J; bases not matched to a gene: 5. Germline values: CDR1 SGHDT, CDR2 YYEEEE. The CDR3 runs 15 residues. Primers for the PCR totalled 60 Vbeta and 13 Jbeta. Clones were sequenced by immunoSEQ multiplex PCR, and TCRdb holds only the in-frame ones, with some missing. The table has more than 150,000 clones, approximately 86% seen once. Material for sequencing was PBMCs. This receptor was taken from a woman aged 45-65 years in good health and CMV-seropositive. The chain joins TRBV5-6 to TRBJ2-3; 7 bases align to TRBD2. The CDR3 region has the DNA TGTGCCAGCAGCAACGGGGGGTCTAGCACAGATACGCAGTATTTT. Its protein product is CASSNGGSSTDTQYF.